This T cell receptor beta chain was identified during a study of prognosis after radiotherapy for stage I lung cancer. Study overall: Roughly 14 patients presented with newly diagnosed primary stage I lung tumors, and a few carried oligometastatic NSCLC following surgical resection of the primary tumor.

About this clonotype itself: This likely traces to a read error, being one base from a far larger clone.

Amplicons of TCR beta CDR3 were generated from genomic DNA by two-round multiplex PCR. TRBV and TRBJ genes each had their own specific primers in first-round PCR. TCRdb reprocessed the multiplex PCR reads via MiXCR and lists one record per CDR3 protein. This sample has about 16,000 distinct CDR3 sequences, with around two fifths found just once. Trimming pared 5 bases from V and 9 bases from J, leaving 20 bases between. The CDR3 is made up of 15 amino acids. CDR1 and CDR2 (germline): SGHVS, FQNEAQ. The TCR originated in a donor over 45 with non-small cell lung cancer. The rearrangement joins TRBV7-8 to TRBJ2-1; D might be TRBD2 (6 bases). This material consisted of PBMCs, taken before or after stereotactic body radiation therapy (not recorded which). The CDR3 loop reads CASSPGGTLVGEQFF. The CDR3 region has the DNA TGTGCCAGCAGCCCGGGCGGGACGTTGGTAGGTGAGCAGTTCTTC. The entire variable domain, with the rest obtained from reference TRBV7-8 and TRBJ2-1, is as follows: GAGVSQSPRYKVAKRGQDVALRCDPISGHVSLFWYQQALGQGPEFLTYFQNEAQLDKSGLPSDRFFAERPEGSVSTLKIQRTQQEDSAVYLCASSPGGTLVGEQFFGPGTRLTVL.